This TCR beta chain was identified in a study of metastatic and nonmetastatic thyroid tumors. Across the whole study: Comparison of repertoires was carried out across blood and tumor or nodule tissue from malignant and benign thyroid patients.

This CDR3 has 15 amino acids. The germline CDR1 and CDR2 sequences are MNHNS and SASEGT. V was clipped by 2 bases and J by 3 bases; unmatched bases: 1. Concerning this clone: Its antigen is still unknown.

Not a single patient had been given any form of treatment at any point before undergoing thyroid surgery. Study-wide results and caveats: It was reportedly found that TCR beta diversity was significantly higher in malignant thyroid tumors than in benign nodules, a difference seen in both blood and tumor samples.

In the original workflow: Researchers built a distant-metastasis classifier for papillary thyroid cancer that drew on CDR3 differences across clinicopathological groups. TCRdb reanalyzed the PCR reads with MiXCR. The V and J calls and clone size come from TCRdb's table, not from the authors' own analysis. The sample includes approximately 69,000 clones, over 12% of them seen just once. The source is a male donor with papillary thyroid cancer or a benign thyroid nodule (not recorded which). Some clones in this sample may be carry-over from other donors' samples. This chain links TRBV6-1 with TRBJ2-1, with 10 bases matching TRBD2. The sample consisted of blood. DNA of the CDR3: TGTGCCAGCAGTGAATGGACTAGCGGCTACAATGAGCAGTTCTTC. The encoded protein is CASSEWTSGYNEQFF.